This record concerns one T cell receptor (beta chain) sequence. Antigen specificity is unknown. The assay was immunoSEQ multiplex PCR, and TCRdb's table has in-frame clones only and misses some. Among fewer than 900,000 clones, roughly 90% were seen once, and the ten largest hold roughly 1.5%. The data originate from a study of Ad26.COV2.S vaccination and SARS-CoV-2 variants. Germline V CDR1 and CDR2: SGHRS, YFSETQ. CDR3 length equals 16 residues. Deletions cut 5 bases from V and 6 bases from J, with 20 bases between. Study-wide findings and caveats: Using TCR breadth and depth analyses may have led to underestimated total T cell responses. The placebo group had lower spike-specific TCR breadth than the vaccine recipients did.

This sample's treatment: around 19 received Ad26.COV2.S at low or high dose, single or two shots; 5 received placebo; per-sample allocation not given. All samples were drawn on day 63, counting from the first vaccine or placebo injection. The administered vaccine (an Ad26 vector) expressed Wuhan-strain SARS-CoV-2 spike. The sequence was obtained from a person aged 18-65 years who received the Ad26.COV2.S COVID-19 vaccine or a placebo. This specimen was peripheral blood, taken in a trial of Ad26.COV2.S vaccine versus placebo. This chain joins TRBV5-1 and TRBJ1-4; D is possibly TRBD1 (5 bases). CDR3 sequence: CASRLAGSQGYEKLFF. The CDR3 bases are TGCGCCAGCAGGCTTGCAGGGAGTCAGGGTTATGAAAAACTGTTTTTT.